The T cell receptor (beta chain) described here comes from a study of beta chain features in type 1 diabetes. Broader study findings: Moderate but significant shortening of TCRB CDR3s was recorded in all four CD4+ subsets from Type 1 diabetes patients.

Every isolated RNA sample was fully reverse transcribed, so sequencing captured expressed TCRB transcripts. Sequencing of naive, central memory and regulatory T cell samples gave an average of roughly 3.5 million reads. Sequencing was performed with immunoSEQ multiplex PCR; in TCRdb, only in-frame clones are kept and a portion is missing. This sample has approximately 240,000 clones; around 15% occur once, and the top ten carry about 0.085%. Details on this clone: Its antigen remains unidentified.

Researchers reported sorting CD4+ naive, central memory, regulatory and stem cell-like memory cells via CD45RO/CCR7/CD25/CD127/CD95/CD27. The sample consisted of naive CD4+ T cells from blood. The clonotype comes from a man aged 25-45 years with type 1 diabetes.

In DNA form, the CDR3 reads TGCAGCGTTGAAGATCTGCTAATTACAGAGAATGAGCAGTTCTTC. Amino acid sequence: CSVEDLLITENEQFF. The V and J genes are TRBV29-1 and TRBJ2-1; no clear D. V was pared by 0 bases and J by 7 bases, with 16 bases between. Germline V gene sequence: CDR1 SQVTM, CDR2 ANQGSEA. CDR3 size: 15 residues.